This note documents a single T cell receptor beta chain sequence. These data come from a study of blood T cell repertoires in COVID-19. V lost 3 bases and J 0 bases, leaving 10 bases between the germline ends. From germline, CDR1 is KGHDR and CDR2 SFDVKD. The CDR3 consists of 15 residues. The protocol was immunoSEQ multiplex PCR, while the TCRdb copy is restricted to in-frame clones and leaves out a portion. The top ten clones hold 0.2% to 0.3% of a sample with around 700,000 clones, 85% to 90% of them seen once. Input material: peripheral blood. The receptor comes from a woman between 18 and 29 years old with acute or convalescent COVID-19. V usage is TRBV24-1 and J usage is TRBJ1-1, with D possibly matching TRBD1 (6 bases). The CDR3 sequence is CATSDGQLMNTEAFF. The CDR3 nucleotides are TGTGCCACCAGTGATGGACAGCTCATGAACACTGAAGCTTTCTTT.